The T cell receptor (beta chain) described here comes from a study of shared clonotypes between healthy human individuals. TCRdb's copy holds only in-frame clones and misses some; the assay was immunoSEQ multiplex PCR. This sample carries 1,500,000 or so clones, 97% to 99% of them seen once, and the ten largest clones take approximately 0.38%. The J segment lost 3 bases and the V segment lost 5 bases, leaving 7 bases of the junction unmatched. Germline V gives CDR1 MNHNY, CDR2 SVGAGI (reference sequence). The CDR3 has 16 amino acids. The sequencing sample was made of naive CD4+ T cells sorted from blood. Indicated subset: CD45RA+ positively selected. The sequence came from a man in his thirties or forties in good health. The chain couples TRBV6-6 to TRBJ1-1, with 12 bases fitting TRBD1. In DNA form, the CDR3 reads TGTGCCAGCAGTCTAAGGGACAGGGGGCCGGACACTGAAGCTTTCTTT. Translation: CASSLRDRGPDTEAFF.